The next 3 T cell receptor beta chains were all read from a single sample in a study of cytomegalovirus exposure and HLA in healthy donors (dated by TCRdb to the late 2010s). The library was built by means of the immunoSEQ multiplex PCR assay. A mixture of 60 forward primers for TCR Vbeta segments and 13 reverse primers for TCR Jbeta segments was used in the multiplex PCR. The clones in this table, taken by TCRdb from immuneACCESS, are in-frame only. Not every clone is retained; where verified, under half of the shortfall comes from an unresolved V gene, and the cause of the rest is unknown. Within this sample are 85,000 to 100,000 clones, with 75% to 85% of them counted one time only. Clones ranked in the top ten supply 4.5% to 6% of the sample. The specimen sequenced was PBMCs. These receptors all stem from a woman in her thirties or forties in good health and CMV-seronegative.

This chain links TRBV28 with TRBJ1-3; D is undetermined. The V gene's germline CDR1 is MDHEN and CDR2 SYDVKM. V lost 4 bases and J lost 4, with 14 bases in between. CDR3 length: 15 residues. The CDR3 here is CASSSGLLGGNTIYF. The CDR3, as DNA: TGTGCCAGCAGTTCCGGACTACTGGGAGGAAACACCATATATTTT.

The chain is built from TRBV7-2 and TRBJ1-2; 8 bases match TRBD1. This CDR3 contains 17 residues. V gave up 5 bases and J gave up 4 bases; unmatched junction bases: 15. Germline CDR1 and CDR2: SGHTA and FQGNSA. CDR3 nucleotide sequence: TGTGCCAGCAGCCAACTAGTGGGGACAGGCGCAGTCTATGGCTACACCTTC. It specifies CASSQLVGTGAVYGYTF.

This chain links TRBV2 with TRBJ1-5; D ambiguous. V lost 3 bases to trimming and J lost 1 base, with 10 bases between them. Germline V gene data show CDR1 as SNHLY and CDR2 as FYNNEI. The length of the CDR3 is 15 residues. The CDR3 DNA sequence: TGTGCCAGCAGTGAGGAGCGGGCGAGCAATCAGCCCCAGCATTTT. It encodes CASSEERASNQPQHF. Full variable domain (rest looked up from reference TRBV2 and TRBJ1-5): EPEVTQTPSHQVTQMGQEVILRCVPISNHLYFYWYRQILGQKVEFLVSFYNNEISEKSEIFDDQFSVERPDGSNFTLKIRSTKLEDSAMYFCASSEERASNQPQHFGDGTRLSIL.